What follows are 23 T cell receptor beta chains derived from one specimen sequenced in a study of T cells expressing NK-cell markers. TCRdb re-called the 5' RACE reads; one entry per CDR3 protein, DNA not given. The sample is made up of some 190,000 distinct CDR3 sequences, and the top ten hold around 20% of it. The sample was blood T cells: a sorted CD56 or NKG2C T cell subset, CD4+ or CD8+ T cells, or bulk PBMC T cells (not recorded which). These receptors all come from a man aged 18 to 69 in good health.

The rearrangement links TRBV7-8 to TRBJ2-3. Germline CDR1 and CDR2: SGHVS and FQNEAQ. The CDR3 is 16 residues long. CDR3 amino acids: CASSLFLAASTDTQYF.

The rearrangement links TRBV20-1 to TRBJ2-1. Germline CDR1 DFQATT, CDR2 SNEGSKA (reference sequence). The CDR3 runs to 15 residues. CDR3 protein: CSARERQSSYNEQFF.

The chain recombines TRBV7-9 with TRBJ1-2; TCRdb's assignment of TRBD1 cannot be checked, as there is no DNA. CDR3 length equals 15 residues. The germline CDR1 and CDR2 sequences are SEHNR and FQNEAQ (reference sequence). CDR3 in amino acids: CASSLVGGGDYGYTF. The full variable domain, with the rest looked up from reference TRBV7-9 and TRBJ1-2, is DTGVSQNPRHKITKRGQNVTFRCDPISEHNRLYWYRQTLGQGPEFLTYFQNEAQLEKSRLLSDRFSAERPKGSFSTLEIQRTEQGDSAMYLCASSLVGGGDYGYTFGSGTRLTVV.

CDR3 sequence reads: CSATLRGLFTDTQYF. The chain employs TRBV20-1 and TRBJ2-3; TCRdb designates TRBD1, a call that cannot be tested without DNA. The CDR3 totals 15 residues. CDR1 and CDR2 (germline): DFQATT, SNEGSKA (reference sequence).

The genes are TRBV11-1 and TRBJ2-3; the TCRdb call, TRBD1, lacks DNA for checking. The CDR3 covers 13 residues. The germline V gene has CDR1 SGHAT and CDR2 FQDESV (reference sequence). CDR3 region: CASSRGGADTQYF.

CDR3 region: CASSTELLIPQETQYF. V usage is TRBV12-3 or TRBV12-4 and J usage is TRBJ2-5; TCRdb indicates TRBD2, and absent DNA this call remains unverified. The CDR3 covers 16 residues.

The chain recombines TRBV25-1 with TRBJ1-1; there is no DNA to check the TCRdb D call of TRBD1. Germline CDR1 MGHDK, CDR2 SYGVNS. This CDR3 has 14 residues. The CDR3 sequence: CASTAQTENTEAFF.

J is TRBJ1-1 and V is TRBV4-2; absent DNA, TCRdb's TRBD1 call cannot be checked. The V gene's germline CDR1 is LGHNA and CDR2 YNFKEQ. This CDR3 spans 14 amino acids. The CDR3 sequence: CASSQEGPPSEAFF.

The rearrangement links TRBV28 to TRBJ1-3; TCRdb names TRBD1, which stays unverified in the absence of DNA. The CDR3 covers 16 residues. Germline CDR1 and CDR2: MDHEN and SYDVKM. The chain's CDR3 is CASSFKGVLSGNTIYF.

The CDR3 reads CASSRDRGLMDYTF. The V call is TRBV5-6, the J call TRBJ1-2; TCRdb picks TRBD1, but there is no DNA to check that call. Germline V CDR1 and CDR2: SGHDT, YYEEEE. The CDR3 runs 14 residues.

The chain joins TRBV13 to TRBJ1-5. This CDR3 contains 15 residues. Germline V CDR1 and CDR2: PRHDT, FYEKMQ (reference sequence). CDR3 in amino acids: CASSVGQGPAQPQHF.

The genes are TRBV20-1 and TRBJ2-1; TCRdb reports TRBD2, a call that lacks DNA to check it against. This CDR3 contains 16 residues. Looked up from germline, CDR1 is DFQATT and CDR2 is SNEGSKA (reference sequence). Here the CDR3 reads CSAPSSGPYSYNEQFF.

The V and J genes are TRBV29-1 and TRBJ2-1; TCRdb gives TRBD1 as the D gene, but with no DNA this cannot be confirmed. Per the germline V gene, CDR1 is SQVTM and CDR2 is ANQGSEA. The CDR3 contains 13 residues. Here the CDR3 reads CSVAPGPYNEQFF.

The V gene is TRBV5-6, the J gene TRBJ1-5; TCRdb's D gene call, TRBD1, goes unchecked for lack of DNA. The CDR3 contains 16 residues. The germline CDR1 and CDR2 sequences are SGHDT and YYEEEE. CDR3 sequence reads: CASSLRTGASNQPQHF.

The chain has TRBV7-9 and TRBJ1-1; no DNA is available, so the TRBD1 call from TCRdb remains unchecked. The germline V gene has CDR1 SEHNR and CDR2 FQNEAQ (reference sequence). The length of the CDR3 is 14 residues. CDR3 residues: CASSLGRGGIEAFF.

The V and J genes are TRBV7-9 and TRBJ1-1; TCRdb's assignment of TRBD1 cannot be checked, as there is no DNA. Germline lookup yields CDR1 SEHNR and CDR2 FQNEAQ (reference sequence). The CDR3 is made up of 17 amino acids. CDR3 amino acids: CASSAILPGQVNTEAFF. Full variable domain (rest looked up from reference TRBV7-9 and TRBJ1-1): DTGVSQNPRHKITKRGQNVTFRCDPISEHNRLYWYRQTLGQGPEFLTYFQNEAQLEKSRLLSDRFSAERPKGSFSTLEIQRTEQGDSAMYLCASSAILPGQVNTEAFFGQGTRLTVV.

The CDR3 sequence: CSVVSSDEQYF. The rearrangement joins TRBV29-1 to TRBJ2-7. Germline loops: CDR1 SQVTM, CDR2 ANQGSEA. CDR3 size: 11 residues.

The chain uses TRBV11-2 and TRBJ2-1; TCRdb outputs TRBD1, but without DNA this stays unchecked. Looked up from germline, CDR1 is SGHAT and CDR2 is FQNNGV. The CDR3 length is 12 residues. CDR3: CASSFRGIEQFF.

The V call is TRBV7-9, the J call TRBJ2-1; TCRdb proposes TRBD1, but this gene call is untestable without DNA. CDR3 length: 14 amino acids. Germline V lookup: CDR1 SEHNR, CDR2 FQNEAQ (reference sequence). The CDR3 here is CASSPGTGANEQFF. Drawing the rest from reference TRBV7-9 and TRBJ2-1, the complete variable domain is DTGVSQNPRHKITKRGQNVTFRCDPISEHNRLYWYRQTLGQGPEFLTYFQNEAQLEKSRLLSDRFSAERPKGSFSTLEIQRTEQGDSAMYLCASSPGTGANEQFFGPGTRLTVL.

The chain combines TRBV6-1 with TRBJ1-2; the D call of TRBD1 rests on TCRdb alone, since no DNA is present to check it. Germline CDR1 and CDR2: MNHNS and SASEGT. The CDR3 runs to 15 residues. CDR3 protein: CASSEGQGVGYGYTF.

The V and J genes are TRBV7-8 and TRBJ2-1; TCRdb proposes TRBD1, but this gene call is untestable without DNA. CDR1 and CDR2 from the germline V gene are SGHVS and FQNEAQ. This CDR3 contains 16 residues. CDR3 sequence reads: CASSLVGDRGLDEQFF. The full variable domain, completed using reference TRBV7-8 and TRBJ2-1, is GAGVSQSPRYKVAKRGQDVALRCDPISGHVSLFWYQQALGQGPEFLTYFQNEAQLDKSGLPSDRFFAERPEGSVSTLKIQRTQQEDSAVYLCASSLVGDRGLDEQFFGPGTRLTVL.

This chain joins TRBV27 and TRBJ1-4. The CDR3 has 12 amino acids. The germline CDR1 and CDR2 sequences are MNHEY and SMNVEV (reference sequence). CDR3 amino acids: CASWTNPEKLFF.

The chain employs TRBV20-1 and TRBJ2-1; TCRdb's assignment of TRBD2 cannot be checked, as there is no DNA. This CDR3 contains 13 residues. Germline V CDR1 and CDR2: DFQATT, SNEGSKA (reference sequence). CDR3 loop: CSARPGTSHEQFF.